This TCR beta chain stems from a study of identical twins. Whole-study findings and limits: With beta out-of-frame sequences, excess sharing by twins was weaker.

Addition of a universal primer site occurred through template switching, and cDNA carried unique molecular identifiers. TCRdb passed the 5' RACE reads through MiXCR, listing each CDR3 protein once. The data show fewer than 250,000 distinct CDR3 sequences, approximately 9% seen once. This clonotype has more than one count but fewer than ten. What it binds is unknown. Deletions cut 3 bases from V and 5 bases from J, with 4 bases between. This CDR3 region has 10 residues. Germline lookup yields CDR1 DFQATT and CDR2 SNEGSKA (reference sequence). Specimen: memory (CD45RO+) T cells sorted from blood. This TCR came from a woman aged 18-30 years in good health. V and J are TRBV20-1 and TRBJ2-5; no clear D gene. The CDR3 DNA reads as TGCAGTGCTAGGACGGAGACCCAGTACTTC. Protein product: CSARTETQYF.